Shown below are 22 T cell receptor beta chains from a single sample sequenced in a study of T cells in Graves' hyperthyroidism and ophthalmopathy. There were TCR beta CDR3 regions amplified from RNA transcripts. Primed by the HTBI set, a first-round RT-PCR was run on the TCR CDR3. One entry per CDR3 protein, called by TCRdb with MiXCR from the multiplex PCR reads. The sample has hundreds of thousands of distinct CDR3 sequences, approximately 36% seen once. Sample: blood. Receptors originate from a woman aged 40 to 55 with Graves' hyperthyroidism.

This clonotype appeared many times. The genes are TRBV15 and TRBJ1-5, with D perhaps TRBD1 (6 bases). Trimming removed 5 bases at V and 4 bases at J, with 15 bases between. CDR1 LNHNV and CDR2 YYDKDF come from the germline V gene (reference sequence). The CDR3 has 15 amino acids. CDR3 loop: CATSESGTLNQPQHF. The CDR3 DNA is TGTGCCACCAGCGAATCCGGGACACTTAATCAGCCCCAGCATTTT.

This clonotype appeared many times. The chain is built from TRBV24-1 and TRBJ1-4; no reliable D call. CDR1 and CDR2 from the germline V gene are KGHDR and SFDVKD. Trimming took 7 bases from V and 4 from J, leaving 12 bases between them. The CDR3 spans 14 residues. This CDR3 reads CATSGGVGNEKLFF. CDR3 sequence (DNA): TGTGCCACCAGCGGTGGGGTGGGTAATGAAAAACTGTTTTTT.

The sample holds a few counts of this clonotype. The chain combines TRBV15 with TRBJ1-1; D might be TRBD1 (5 bases). The CDR3 runs to 15 residues. Deletions cut 0 bases from V and 2 bases from J, with 10 bases between. Germline CDR1 reads LNHNV; CDR2 reads YYDKDF (reference sequence). The CDR3 DNA sequence: TGTGCCACCAGCAGAGATACGGGGCCAAACACTGAAGCTTTCTTT. Translation gives CATSRDTGPNTEAFF.

This clonotype came up once. This may be a read error: a much more frequent sequence differs by one nucleotide. The chain has TRBV7-9 and TRBJ1-4; maybe TRBD1 (5 bases). Germline V gene lookup returns CDR1 SEHNR and CDR2 FQNEAQ (reference sequence). CDR3 length: 15 amino acids. The CDR3 reads CASSTQQFRGEKLVF. In DNA, the CDR3 is TGTGCCAGCAGTACTCAGCAGTTTAGGGGTGAAAAACTGGTTTTT.

CDR3 bases: TGCAGTGCCGAAGCGAATGGGAATGAGCAGTTCTTC. The encoded protein is CSAEANGNEQFF. The chain carries TRBV20-1 and TRBJ2-1; D is undetermined. In germline, CDR1 is DFQATT, CDR2 SNEGSKA (reference sequence). The CDR3 spans 12 residues. V was clipped by 6 bases and J by 7 bases, with 13 bases between them.

This sequence joins TRBV29-1 and TRBJ2-5, with TRBD2 identical over 10 bases. V lost 8 bases, J lost 1 base, and 7 bases stayed unmatched. Per the germline V gene, CDR1 is SQVTM and CDR2 is ANQGSEA. This CDR3 spans 14 amino acids. The CDR3 here is CSMISGGLQETQYF. The CDR3 bases are TGCAGCATGATTAGCGGGGGGCTCCAAGAGACCCAGTACTTC.

This clonotype has at least ten counts. The chain combines TRBV7-3 with TRBJ1-1; the D is unclear. Looked up from germline, CDR1 is SGHTA and CDR2 is FQGTGA. Trimming pared 5 bases from V and 8 bases from J, leaving 15 bases between. The length of the CDR3 is 13 residues. The CDR3 protein is CASSPYGASEAFF. The CDR3 nucleotides are TGTGCCAGCAGCCCATACGGAGCCTCAGAAGCTTTCTTT.

This clonotype was observed a few times. The V and J genes are TRBV7-2 and TRBJ2-7, with 8 bases that match TRBD2. After removal of 4 bases from V and 7 bases from J, the junction contained 9 bases not matched to a gene. Germline CDR1 SGHTA, CDR2 FQGNSA. The CDR3 consists of 14 residues. The CDR3 nucleotides read TGTGCCAGCAGCTACGGGAGGGGCATTATGGAGCAGTACTTC. Its translation is CASSYGRGIMEQYF.

The genes are TRBV12-3 or TRBV12-4 and TRBJ2-7; the D gene is possibly TRBD1 (7 bases). Trimming cost V 4 bases and J 7 bases, with 20 bases left between them. The CDR3 has 15 amino acids. CDR3 DNA: TGTGCCAGCAGTTCTCGAGGAGGGGGCTCACAAGAGCAGTACTTC. This encodes CASSSRGGGSQEQYF.

This clonotype was found many times. The rearrangement links TRBV12-3 or TRBV12-4 to TRBJ2-7, with D tentatively TRBD1 (5 bases). This CDR3 comprises 13 residues. With 8 bases removed from V and 0 bases from J, the gap between germline ends came to 11 bases. The CDR3 bases are TGTGCCAGCGGGGCTTATAGCTCCTACGAGCAGTACTTC. It yields the protein CASGAYSSYEQYF.

This clonotype was seen many times. The DNA is omitted, as the CDR3 cannot be located on it reliably, and the CDR3 follows TCRdb's listing. V usage is TRBV2 and J usage is TRBJ2-7; the table's D call of TRBD1 was not tested on the DNA. 13 amino acids form the CDR3, both terminal residues included. Germline V CDR1 and CDR2: SNHLY, FYNNEI. The CDR3 is CASSVGQGTRTYF.

The V gene is TRBV7-9, the J gene TRBJ1-4; 10 nucleotides match TRBD1. Germline assignment: CDR1 SEHNR and CDR2 FQNEAQ (reference sequence). This CDR3 has 16 amino acids. The trim removed 4 bases at V and 6 bases at J, leaving 8 bases unmatched. CDR3 in amino acids: CASSSGTGAFYEKLFF. CDR3 coding DNA: TGTGCCAGCAGCTCCGGGACAGGGGCGTTTTATGAAAAACTGTTTTTT.

The rearrangement links TRBV6-1 to TRBJ2-5, with D unresolved. V was pared by 5 bases and J by 7 bases, with 8 bases between. Per germline, CDR1 MNHNS and CDR2 SASEGT. The CDR3 loop spans 11 amino acids. CDR3 region: CASSLPRTQYF. Written as DNA, the CDR3 is TGTGCCAGCAGTTTACCCAGGACCCAGTACTTC.

This clonotype was detected a few times. The chain combines TRBV11-2 with TRBJ2-7, with D uncertain. The CDR3 has 14 residues. V lost 5 bases and J 0 bases, leaving 11 bases between the germline ends. From germline, CDR1 is SGHAT and CDR2 FQNNGV. The CDR3: CASSPVPSSYEQYF. The CDR3 region has the DNA TGTGCCAGCAGCCCAGTTCCCAGCTCCTACGAGCAGTACTTC.

This clonotype has a handful of counts. The junction and the germline gene differ at one end; a read error may be behind it. The chain uses TRBV10-3 and TRBJ2-7; a possible D gene is TRBD1 (6 bases). Germline V lookup: CDR1 ENHRY, CDR2 SYGVKD. The CDR3 contains 12 residues. For the CDR3, the DNA is TGTGCCAGCAGTCGGACAGCCAACGAGCAGTACTTC. Amino acids: CASSRTANEQYF.

The chain links TRBV7-2 to TRBJ2-3; D ambiguous. CDR1 is SGHTA and CDR2 is FQGNSA in the germline V gene. Trimming pared 3 bases from V and 8 bases from J, leaving 9 bases between. The CDR3 contains 12 residues. The CDR3 coding sequence is TGTGCCAGCAGCTTGGGATACGTTACGCAGTATTTT. Its protein is CASSLGYVTQYF.

This clonotype was picked up many times. V is TRBV10-3 and J is TRBJ1-6, with D possibly matching TRBD1 (5 bases). The CDR3 is made up of 14 amino acids. Trimming pared 2 bases from V and 9 bases from J, leaving 11 bases between. The V gene's germline CDR1 is ENHRY and CDR2 SYGVKD. As DNA, the CDR3 is TGTGCCATCAGTGAGGGGGCCGGTTCTTCACCCCTCCACTTT. Translating it yields CAISEGAGSSPLHF.

This clonotype has a handful of counts. The chain combines TRBV10-3 with TRBJ2-2; 9 bases fit TRBD1. The CDR3 extends over 15 amino acids. Germline CDR1 is ENHRY and CDR2 is SYGVKD. The trim removed 10 bases at V and 1 base at J, leaving 7 bases unmatched. CDR3 sequence reads: CASSRDRENTGELFF. Written as DNA, the CDR3 is TGTGCCAGCAGCCGGGACAGGGAGAACACCGGGGAGCTGTTTTTT.

J is TRBJ2-2 and V is TRBV10-3; D uncertain. The germline V and J ends were trimmed by 5 bases and 4 bases, with 11 bases remaining between them. This CDR3 has 14 residues. Germline V lookup: CDR1 ENHRY, CDR2 SYGVKD. Here the CDR3 reads CAISPPRATGELFF. The CDR3 DNA is TGTGCCATCAGTCCTCCCCGGGCCACCGGGGAGCTGTTTTTT.

This clonotype has a handful of counts. The chain joins TRBV5-6 to TRBJ1-5; 7 bases are a match to TRBD1. Germline CDR1 and CDR2: SGHDT and YYEEEE. This CDR3 region has 15 residues. The V segment lost 1 base and the J segment 4 bases; nucleotides outside the gene matches: 5. The CDR3 loop reads CASSLRQGINQPQHF. The DNA for the CDR3 is TGTGCCAGCAGCTTGAGACAGGGAATAAATCAGCCCCAGCATTTT.

In this sample, this clonotype turned up once. The chain joins TRBV11-1 to TRBJ2-3, with a weak D call TRBD2 (6 bases). Trimming cost V 1 base and J 4 bases, with 12 bases left between them. Germline lookup yields CDR1 SGHAT and CDR2 FQDESV (reference sequence). The CDR3 is 15 amino acids. The CDR3 DNA reads TGTGCCAGCAGCTTAGGTAGTGGGACTTCAGATACGCAGTATTTT. Protein product: CASSLGSGTSDTQYF.

This clonotype was seen more than once but under ten times. The chain joins TRBV29-1 to TRBJ2-3; TRBD1 matches at 8 bases. Germline CDR1 reads SQVTM; CDR2 reads ANQGSEA. V shed 4 bases and J 2 bases; nucleotides not matched to a gene: 2. The CDR3 runs to 13 residues. CDR3 bases: TGCAGCGTTGGACAGGGGAACACAGATACGCAGTATTTT. This gives the protein CSVGQGNTDTQYF.